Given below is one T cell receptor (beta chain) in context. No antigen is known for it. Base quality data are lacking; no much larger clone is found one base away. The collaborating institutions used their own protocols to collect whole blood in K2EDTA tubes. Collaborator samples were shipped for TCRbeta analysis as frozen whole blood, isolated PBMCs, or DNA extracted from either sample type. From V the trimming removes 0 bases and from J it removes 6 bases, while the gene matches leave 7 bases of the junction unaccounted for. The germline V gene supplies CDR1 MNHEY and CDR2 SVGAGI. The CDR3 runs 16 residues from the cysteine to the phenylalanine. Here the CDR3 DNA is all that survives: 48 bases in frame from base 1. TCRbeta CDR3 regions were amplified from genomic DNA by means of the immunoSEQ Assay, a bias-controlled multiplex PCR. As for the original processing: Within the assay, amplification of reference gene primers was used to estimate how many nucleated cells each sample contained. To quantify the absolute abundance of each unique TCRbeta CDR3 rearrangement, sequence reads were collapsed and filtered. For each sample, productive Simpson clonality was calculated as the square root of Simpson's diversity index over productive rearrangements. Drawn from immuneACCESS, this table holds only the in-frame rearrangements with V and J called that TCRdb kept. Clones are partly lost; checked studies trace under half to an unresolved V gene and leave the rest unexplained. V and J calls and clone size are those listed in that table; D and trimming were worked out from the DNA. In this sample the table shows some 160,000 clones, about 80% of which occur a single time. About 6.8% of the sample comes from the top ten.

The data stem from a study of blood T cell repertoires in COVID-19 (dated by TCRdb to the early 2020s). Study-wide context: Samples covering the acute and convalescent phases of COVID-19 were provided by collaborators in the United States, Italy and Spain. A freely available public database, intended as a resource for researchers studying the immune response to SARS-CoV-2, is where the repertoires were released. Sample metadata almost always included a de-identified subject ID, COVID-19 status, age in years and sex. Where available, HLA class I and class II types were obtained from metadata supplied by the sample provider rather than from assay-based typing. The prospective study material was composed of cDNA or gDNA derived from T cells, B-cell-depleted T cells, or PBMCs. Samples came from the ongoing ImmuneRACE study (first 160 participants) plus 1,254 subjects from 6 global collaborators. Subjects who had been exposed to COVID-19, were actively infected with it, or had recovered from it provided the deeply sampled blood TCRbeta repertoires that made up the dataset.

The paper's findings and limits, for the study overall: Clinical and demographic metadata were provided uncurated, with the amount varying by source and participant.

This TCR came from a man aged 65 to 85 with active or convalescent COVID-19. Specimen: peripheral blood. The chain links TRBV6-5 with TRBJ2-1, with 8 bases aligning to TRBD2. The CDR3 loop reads CASSYSPAGVVNEQFF. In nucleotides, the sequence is TGTGCCAGCAGTTACTCGCCAGCGGGGGTGGTCAATGAGCAGTTCTTC.